This is a list of T cell receptor beta chains from one sample in a study of blood T cell repertoires in COVID-19. Assay used: immunoSEQ multiplex PCR; TCRdb lists only in-frame clones, some missing. The sample contains approximately 66,000 clones, more than 70% of which appear only once. The sequenced material came from peripheral blood. The origin of the receptors is a woman aged 50 to 60 with active or convalescent COVID-19. The CDR3 runs from the conserved cysteine through the conserved F or W. Fields, in order: J gene, clone size, CDR3 length, V gene, D gene, CDR3 protein, CDR3 DNA. The D gene is left open where the match is weak. The size of a clone is reported for some rows only, either as once, few or many, or as a class for expanded clones.

TRBJ1-2	few	13	TRBV2	NA	CASTPTGSYGYTF	TGTGCCAGCACCCCAACGGGAAGCTATGGCTACACCTTC
TRBJ2-2	once	17	TRBV9	TRBD1	CASSALTGTVNTGELFF	TGTGCCAGCAGCGCCCTCACCGGGACAGTTAACACCGGGGAGCTGTTTTTT
TRBJ2-7	NA	14	TRBV5-4	NA	CASSFEGLSYEQYF	TGTGCCAGCAGCTTCGAGGGCTTATCCTACGAGCAGTACTTC
TRBJ2-3	NA	17	TRBV27	TRBD1	CASSSPSTGWRGDTQYF	TGTGCCAGCAGTTCCCCATCGACAGGGTGGAGAGGAGATACGCAGTATTTT
TRBJ2-7	NA	15	TRBV7-3	TRBD2	CASSSLAGGPHEQYF	TGTGCCAGCAGCTCTTTAGCGGGAGGGCCCCACGAGCAGTACTTC
TRBJ2-7	NA	13	TRBV5-1	NA	CASSLEIFYEQYF	TGCGCCAGCAGCTTGGAAATCTTCTACGAGCAGTACTTC
TRBJ2-1	few	12	TRBV29-1	NA	CSEGSGLHEQFF	TGCAGCGAAGGATCAGGGTTGCATGAGCAGTTCTTC
TRBJ2-7	NA	13	TRBV29-1	TRBD1	CSVEVTGALEQYF	TGCAGCGTTGAGGTGACAGGGGCTCTCGAGCAGTACTTC
TRBJ2-3	once	15	TRBV19	NA	CASSLASGGTDTQYF	TGTGCCAGTAGTCTAGCGTCGGGGGGCACAGATACGCAGTATTTT
TRBJ2-1	NA	15	TRBV5-5	TRBD2	CASSPGLAFYNEQFF	TGTGCCAGCAGCCCGGGACTAGCGTTCTACAATGAGCAGTTCTTC
TRBJ1-5	NA	14	TRBV15	NA	CATSRGHFNQPQHF	TGTGCCACCAGCAGAGGACACTTCAATCAGCCCCAGCATTTT
TRBJ1-1	once	18	TRBV18	NA	CASSPVSVGDLRRPEAFF	TGTGCCAGCTCACCAGTTTCCGTTGGCGACCTTAGGCGGCCTGAAGCTTTCTTT
TRBJ1-6	NA	15	TRBV6-5	NA	CASSYERRPNSPLHF	TGTGCCAGCAGTTACGAGAGGAGGCCTAATTCACCCCTCCACTTT
TRBJ2-7	NA	16	TRBV5-1	NA	CASSGGRERLSNEQYF	TGCGCCAGCAGCGGAGGCCGGGAACGCTTATCCAACGAGCAGTACTTC
TRBJ1-2	NA	14	TRBV25-1	NA	CASSTLNRDWGYTF	TGTGCCAGCAGTACCCTCAACAGGGATTGGGGCTACACCTTC
TRBJ2-7	NA	15	TRBV5-4	TRBD2	CASSLGRTSDYEQYF	TGTGCCAGCAGCTTAGGTAGGACTAGTGACTACGAGCAGTACTTC
TRBJ1-1	NA	12	TRBV3-1/TRBV3-2	TRBD1	CASSAGQGKAFF	TGTGCCAGCAGCGCGGGACAGGGTAAAGCTTTCTTT
TRBJ2-5	few	13	TRBV12-3/TRBV12-4	NA	CASSWDGGETQYF	TGTGCCAGCAGTTGGGACGGGGGAGAGACCCAGTACTTC
TRBJ2-1	NA	14	TRBV30	TRBD2	CAWRAGLVSNEQFF	TGTGCCTGGAGAGCCGGACTAGTTAGCAATGAGCAGTTCTTC
TRBJ1-1	once	11	TRBV6-5	NA	CASREDTEAFF	TGTGCCAGCAGGGAGGACACTGAAGCTTTCTTT
TRBJ1-3	NA	15	TRBV3-1/TRBV3-2	NA	CASSQGQLSGNTIYF	TGTGCCAGCAGCCAAGGACAGCTCTCTGGAAACACCATATATTTT
TRBJ1-3	once	15	TRBV27	NA	CASSPDRASGNTIYF	TGTGCCAGCAGCCCAGACAGAGCCTCTGGAAACACCATATATTTT
TRBJ1-2	NA	13	TRBV5-1	TRBD1	CASKIGGNYGYTF	TGCGCCAGCAAGATAGGGGGCAACTATGGCTACACCTTC
TRBJ2-3	NA	13	TRBV5-1	NA	CASRDSEADTQYF	TGCGCCAGCAGGGACAGCGAGGCAGATACGCAGTATTTT
TRBJ2-5	NA	14	TRBV3-1/TRBV3-2	NA	CASSQETVQETQYF	TGTGCCAGCAGCCAAGAAACTGTACAAGAGACCCAGTACTTC
TRBJ2-1	NA	17	TRBV5-4	TRBD1	CASSLQGAAGAYNEQFF	TGTGCCAGCAGCTTGCAGGGGGCAGCAGGAGCTTACAATGAGCAGTTCTTC
TRBJ2-1	once	24	TRBV24-1	TRBD2	CATSDSSGQTPGTSGTYSYNEQFF	TGTGCCACCAGTGATAGCTCGGGACAGACACCCGGGACTAGCGGGACCTACTCCTACAATGAGCAGTTCTTC
TRBJ2-1	NA	14	TRBV6-6	NA	CASSPPPSVYEQFF	TGTGCCAGCAGTCCCCCCCCAAGCGTCTATGAGCAGTTCTTC
TRBJ2-3	once	16	TRBV3-1/TRBV3-2	TRBD2	CASSPPEGLGRDTQYF	TGTGCCAGCAGCCCCCCGGAGGGACTAGGTAGGGATACGCAGTATTTT
TRBJ1-1	once	12	TRBV10-3	TRBD1	CAISGTGFVAFF	TGTGCCATCAGTGGGACAGGGTTTGTTGCTTTCTTT
TRBJ2-1	NA	23	TRBV16	TRBD2	CASSQIEGQPGLAGGPRYNEQFF	TGTGCCAGCAGCCAAATCGAGGGTCAACCGGGACTAGCGGGAGGGCCAAGGTACAATGAGCAGTTCTTC
TRBJ1-1	few	14	TRBV3-1/TRBV3-2	NA	CASSPTGRNTEAFF	TGTGCCAGCAGCCCTACAGGGAGGAACACTGAAGCTTTCTTT
TRBJ2-2	NA	14	TRBV5-4	NA	CASSAGGYTGELFF	TGTGCCAGCAGCGCAGGGGGGTACACCGGGGAGCTGTTTTTT
TRBJ2-1	NA	18	TRBV10-3	TRBD2	CAISEPLLTGGPVYEQFF	TGTGCCATCAGTGAGCCGCTCTTGACGGGAGGGCCGGTCTATGAGCAGTTCTTC
TRBJ1-3	NA	12	TRBV12-3/TRBV12-4	NA	CAGEGPGNTIYF	TGTGCCGGGGAGGGCCCAGGAAACACCATATATTTT
TRBJ2-7	NA	12	TRBV19	TRBD2	CASSSGSNEQYF	TGTGCCAGTAGTAGCGGGAGTAACGAGCAGTACTTC
TRBJ2-7	once	14	TRBV3-1/TRBV3-2	NA	CASSPGTGTYEQYF	TGTGCCAGCAGCCCAGGGACTGGGACCTACGAGCAGTACTTC
TRBJ1-2	NA	15	TRBV6-2/TRBV6-3	TRBD1	CASSPGTGANYGYTF	TGTGCCAGCAGCCCTGGGACAGGGGCTAACTATGGCTACACCTTC
TRBJ2-5	NA	15	TRBV2	TRBD2	CASSGVLAGVETQYF	TGTGCCAGCAGTGGGGTACTAGCGGGAGTGGAGACCCAGTACTTC
TRBJ2-7	NA	15	TRBV27	TRBD1	CASSLNLGQFYEQYF	TGTGCCAGCAGCCTCAACTTGGGACAGTTCTACGAGCAGTACTTC
TRBJ1-2	NA	13	TRBV9	NA	CASSGSLDRALAF	TGTGCCAGCAGCGGCAGCTTAGACAGAGCCCTCGCCTTC
TRBJ1-3	NA	16	TRBV5-5	TRBD1	CASSLAGTGLGNTIYF	TGTGCCAGCAGCTTGGCCGGGACAGGCCTTGGAAACACCATATATTTT
TRBJ2-7	NA	13	TRBV14	NA	CASSPGLGYEQYF	TGTGCCAGCAGTCCAGGGTTGGGCTACGAGCAGTACTTC
TRBJ1-5	NA	14	TRBV2	NA	CASSEHRRNQPQHF	TGTGCCAGCAGTGAGCACAGACGCAATCAGCCCCAGCATTTT
TRBJ2-7	once	16	TRBV4-1	TRBD1	CASSHPDRGIRYEQYF	TGCGCCAGCAGTCACCCTGACAGGGGAATCCGCTACGAGCAGTACTTC
TRBJ1-1	NA	13	TRBV16	NA	CASSRNLNTEAFF	TGTGCCAGCAGCCGAAACTTGAACACTGAAGCTTTCTTT
TRBJ2-3	NA	21	TRBV27	TRBD2	CASSLSITTSGRDKLTDTQYF	TGTGCCAGCAGTTTATCCATCACGACTAGCGGGAGGGACAAACTCACAGATACGCAGTATTTT